Included here is one T cell receptor (beta chain) sequence, with context. What it binds is unknown. Data came from immunoSEQ multiplex PCR; TCRdb stores just in-frame clones and leaves some out. The sample yields some 140,000 clones, roughly 90% seen once. CDR3 size: 15 residues. The junction had 9 bases not matched to a gene; V was cut back by 2 bases and J by 5 bases. Germline V lookup: CDR1 KGHSH, CDR2 LQKENI. The entry originates in a study of T cell responses to AZD1222 COVID-19 vaccine. Study observations and caveats: Researchers report vaccine-associated CD4 TCRs spanning spike, with dominance at 160-218 and 743-854.

The chain is built from TRBV18 and TRBJ2-7; 7 bases are a match to TRBD1. The specimen was peripheral blood, collected on day 0 of AZD1222 vaccination. The sequence was collected from an adult in good health. The CDR3 loop reads CASSPDDRASHEQYF. CDR3 nucleotide sequence: TGTGCCAGCTCACCAGACGACAGGGCGTCCCACGAGCAGTACTTC.